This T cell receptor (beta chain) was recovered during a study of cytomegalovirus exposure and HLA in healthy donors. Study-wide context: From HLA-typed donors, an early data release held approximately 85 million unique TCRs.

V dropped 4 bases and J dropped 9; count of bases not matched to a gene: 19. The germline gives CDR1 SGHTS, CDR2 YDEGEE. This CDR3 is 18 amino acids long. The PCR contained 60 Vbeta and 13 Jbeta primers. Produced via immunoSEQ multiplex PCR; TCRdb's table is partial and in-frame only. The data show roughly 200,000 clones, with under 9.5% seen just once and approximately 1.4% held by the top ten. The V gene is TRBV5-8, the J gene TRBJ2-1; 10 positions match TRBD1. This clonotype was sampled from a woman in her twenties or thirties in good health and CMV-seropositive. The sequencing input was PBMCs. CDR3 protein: CASSPPGQGPSRTGEQFF. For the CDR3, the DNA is TGTGCCAGCAGCCCCCCGGGACAGGGGCCATCCCGTACGGGTGAGCAGTTCTTC. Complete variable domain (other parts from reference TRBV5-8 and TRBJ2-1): EAGVTQSPTHLIKTRGQQATLRCSPISGHTSVYWYQQALGLGLQFLLWYDEGEERNRGNFPPRFSGRQFPNYSSELNVNALELEDSALYLCASSPPGQGPSRTGEQFFGPGTRLTVL.